Shown below are 20 T cell receptor beta chains from a single sample sequenced in a study of T cells after yellow fever vaccination. TCRdb re-derived calls from the 5' RACE reads in MiXCR, one entry per CDR3 protein. The sample consists of about 260,000 distinct CDR3 sequences, around 3.5% of them appearing once. The sample in question was PBMCs, obtained 15 days after the yellow fever booster vaccination. These receptors all stem from a man aged 18 to 30 who received the YFV17D yellow fever vaccine.

This clonotype was recorded many times. The chain links TRBV7-2 to TRBJ1-2; no reliable D call. Germline CDR1 is SGHTA and CDR2 is FQGNSA. The CDR3 totals 11 residues. V was pared by 4 bases and J by 4 bases, with 4 bases between. CDR3 coding DNA: TGTGCCAGCAGCTCCACCTATGGCTACACCTTC. Its translation is CASSSTYGYTF.

Many counts were recorded for this clonotype. The chain joins TRBV18 to TRBJ1-6; 9 nucleotides line up with TRBD1. This CDR3 has 15 residues. V lost 4 bases and J lost 6; bases outside the gene matches: 4. Germline V gives CDR1 KGHSH, CDR2 LQKENI. CDR3 in DNA: TGTGCCAGCTCACATAGGGACAGGGTTAATTCACCCCTCCACTTT. It codes for CASSHRDRVNSPLHF.

This clonotype was seen many times. The J gene is TRBJ1-2, the V gene TRBV7-2; TRBD1 matches 8 bases. The trim removed 7 bases at V and 4 bases at J, leaving 5 bases unmatched. Germline V CDR1 and CDR2: SGHTA, FQGNSA. This CDR3 region has 13 residues. DNA of the CDR3: TGTGCCAGCACCTCGACAGGGGCCTATGGCTACACCTTC. Translated: CASTSTGAYGYTF.

This clonotype was found a few times. The chain joins TRBV5-1 to TRBJ1-1, with a possible D match to TRBD1 (5 bases). This CDR3 spans 15 amino acids. The germline CDR1 and CDR2 sequences are SGHRS and YFSETQ. V lost 0 bases, J lost 0 bases, and 9 bases lay in between. This CDR3 reads CASSLAGIMNTEAFF. DNA of the CDR3: TGCGCCAGCAGCTTGGCAGGGATCATGAACACTGAAGCTTTCTTT.

A note on this clonotype: A much larger clone differs by one base, so this may be a read error. The rearrangement joins TRBV11-1 to TRBJ2-3, with TRBD2 matching 8 bases. J lost 3 bases, V lost 6 bases, and 8 bases had no gene match. This CDR3 region has 15 residues. Germline CDR1 SGHAT, CDR2 FQDESV (reference sequence). The CDR3 here is CASSTERGRTDTQYF. CDR3 bases: TGTGCCAGCAGTACCGAGCGGGGGAGAACAGATACGCAGTATTTT.

This clonotype was seen repeatedly, ten times or more. The chain is built from TRBV7-8 and TRBJ2-1; TRBD2 aligns across 15 bases. Germline CDR1 reads SGHVS; CDR2 reads FQNEAQ. The V segment lost 5 bases and the J segment 4 bases; nucleotides outside the gene matches: 0. This CDR3 has 15 residues. Here the CDR3 reads CASSGTSGGYNEQFF. CDR3 coding DNA: TGTGCCAGCAGCGGGACTAGCGGGGGGTACAATGAGCAGTTCTTC.

On this clonotype itself: The junction departs from germline at one end; a sequencing error may be responsible. J is TRBJ1-2 and V is TRBV18; D is unclear. This CDR3 region has 13 residues. CDR1 and CDR2 from the germline V gene are KGHSH and LQKENI. In nucleotides, the CDR3 is TGTGCCAGCTCACTCATGACATCTAATGGCTACACCTTT. It yields the protein CASSLMTSNGYTF. The variable domain in full, with the rest retrieved from reference TRBV18 and TRBJ1-2, is NAGVMQNPRHLVRRRGQEARLRCSPMKGHSHVYWYRQLPEEGLKFMVYLQKENIIDESGMPKERFSAEFPKEGPSILRIQQVVRGDSAAYFCASSLMTSNGYTFGSGTRLTVV.

This clonotype showed up many times. The V and J genes are TRBV7-2 and TRBJ1-1, with TRBD1 matching over 7 bases. Germline V gene data show CDR1 as SGHTA and CDR2 as FQGNSA. This CDR3 has 15 amino acids. J lost 7 bases, V lost 5 bases, and 13 bases had no gene match. CDR3 sequence (DNA): TGTGCCAGCAGCGACCCTAACACAGGGGCTGATGAAGCTTTCTTT. Protein sequence: CASSDPNTGADEAFF.

This clonotype was counted many times. The chain recombines TRBV6-5 with TRBJ1-5; D remains ambiguous. The CDR3 is made up of 17 amino acids. V gave up 6 bases and J gave up 1 base, with 19 bases separating them. CDR1 is MNHEY, CDR2 SVGAGI, per germline. The CDR3 protein is CASSYSYPPSSNQPQHF. For the CDR3, the DNA is TGTGCCAGCAGCTATTCCTACCCCCCGTCGAGCAATCAGCCCCAGCATTTT.

This clonotype was observed many times. V is TRBV19 and J is TRBJ1-5, with a tentative D call TRBD1 (6 bases). V was cut by 8 bases and J by 4 bases, with 15 bases left in between. There are 14 residues in the CDR3. Germline lookup yields CDR1 LNHDA and CDR2 SQIVND (reference sequence). The CDR3 here is CASQSGVGNQPQHF. The CDR3 DNA follows: TGTGCCAGTCAATCAGGGGTTGGGAATCAGCCCCAGCATTTT.

There are many counts of this clonotype. The chain joins TRBV20-1 to TRBJ1-5; D possibly corresponds to TRBD1 (6 bases). The CDR3 spans 16 residues. CDR1 is DFQATT, CDR2 SNEGSKA, per germline (reference sequence). V lost 6 bases, J lost 5 bases, and 23 bases lay in between. The CDR3 is CSASEGGLGIYQPQHF. The CDR3 DNA follows: TGCAGTGCCTCGGAGGGGGGGCTGGGTATTTATCAGCCCCAGCATTTT.

There are many counts of this clonotype. The rearrangement links TRBV6-6 to TRBJ2-7; D gene uncertain. The CDR3 contains 15 residues. Germline V gene lookup returns CDR1 MNHNY and CDR2 SVGAGI (reference sequence). Trimming took off 1 base at V and 0 bases at J, with 10 bases between the two ends. CDR3 DNA: TGTGCCAGCAGTTACTATCGGACGAGCTCCTACGAGCAGTACGTC. It codes for CASSYYRTSSYEQYV.

This clonotype was counted at least ten times. This chain connects TRBV2 to TRBJ2-4; 7 positions agree with TRBD2. This CDR3 has 18 residues. The germline CDR1 and CDR2 sequences are SNHLY and FYNNEI. V was clipped by 4 bases and J by 6 bases; unmatched bases: 18. The CDR3 bases are TGTGCCAGCAGTGTCCTGGGGAGGGGCTTTCGTACAACAAACATTCAGTACTTC. Translating it yields CASSVLGRGFRTTNIQYF.

This clonotype was recorded at least ten times. The rearrangement uses TRBV27 and TRBJ2-7; D is undetermined. V lost 2 bases to trimming and J lost 0 bases, with 5 bases between them. The CDR3 has 13 amino acids. Germline lookup yields CDR1 MNHEY and CDR2 SMNVEV (reference sequence). The CDR3 DNA sequence: TGTGCCAGCAGTTTAGGTGGCTCCTACGAGCAGTACGTC. Translation gives CASSLGGSYEQYV.

At least ten counts were recorded for this clonotype. The chain combines TRBV11-2 with TRBJ1-2; maybe TRBD1 (6 bases). Deletions cut 6 bases from V and 4 bases from J, with 18 bases between. Germline CDR1 is SGHAT and CDR2 is FQNNGV. CDR3 length: 15 amino acids. The DNA for the CDR3 is TGTGCCAGCAGAGACACATCCGGGACAACCTATGGCTACACCTTC. Translated: CASRDTSGTTYGYTF.

This clonotype was observed at least ten times. The chain combines TRBV5-4 with TRBJ2-2, with unresolved D. CDR3 length: 13 amino acids. V lost 3 bases, J lost 4 bases, and 7 bases lay in between. In germline, CDR1 is SGHNT, CDR2 YYREEE (reference sequence). The CDR3 bases are TGTGCCAGCAGCTACACAAGCACCGGGGAGCTGTTTTTT. Translation gives CASSYTSTGELFF.

This clonotype was seen ten or more times. The chain combines TRBV24-1 with TRBJ2-3; no reliable D call. This CDR3 spans 15 amino acids. Per germline, CDR1 KGHDR and CDR2 SFDVKD. V lost 0 bases, J lost 2 bases, and 8 bases lay in between. This CDR3 reads CATSDLRVNTDTQYF. The CDR3 nucleotides read TGTGCCACCAGTGATTTGCGGGTTAACACAGATACGCAGTATTTT.

At least ten counts were recorded for this clonotype. The V and J genes are TRBV7-9 and TRBJ1-2; possible D gene TRBD1, 5 bases. This CDR3 has 13 residues. V dropped 7 bases and J dropped 5 bases, with 14 bases sitting between them. Germline values: CDR1 SEHNR, CDR2 FQNEAQ (reference sequence). The CDR3 is CASTRGQTYGYTF. As DNA, the CDR3 is TGTGCCAGCACCAGAGGACAAACTTATGGCTACACCTTC.

There are a few counts of this clonotype. The DNA of the CDR3 is TGTGCCAGTAGTATAGACCCCCCGACAGGGGCGAGCAATCAGCCCCAGCATTTT. It codes for CASSIDPPTGASNQPQHF. The rearrangement joins TRBV19 to TRBJ1-5, with 8 bases matching TRBD1. This CDR3 comprises 18 residues. Germline values: CDR1 LNHDA, CDR2 SQIVND (reference sequence). V trimming: 0 bases; J trimming: 1 base; junction bases outside the gene matches: 8.

This clonotype was recorded at least ten times. The chain is built from TRBV27 and TRBJ1-1, with 7 bases aligning to TRBD1. The germline V gene encodes CDR1 MNHEY and CDR2 SMNVEV (reference sequence). The CDR3 is 14 residues long. J lost 4 bases, V lost 5 bases, and 7 bases had no gene match. CDR3 nucleotides: TGTGCCAGCAGTCAGGGGGTAGTGAGCACTGAAGCTTTCTTT. Its protein product is CASSQGVVSTEAFF.